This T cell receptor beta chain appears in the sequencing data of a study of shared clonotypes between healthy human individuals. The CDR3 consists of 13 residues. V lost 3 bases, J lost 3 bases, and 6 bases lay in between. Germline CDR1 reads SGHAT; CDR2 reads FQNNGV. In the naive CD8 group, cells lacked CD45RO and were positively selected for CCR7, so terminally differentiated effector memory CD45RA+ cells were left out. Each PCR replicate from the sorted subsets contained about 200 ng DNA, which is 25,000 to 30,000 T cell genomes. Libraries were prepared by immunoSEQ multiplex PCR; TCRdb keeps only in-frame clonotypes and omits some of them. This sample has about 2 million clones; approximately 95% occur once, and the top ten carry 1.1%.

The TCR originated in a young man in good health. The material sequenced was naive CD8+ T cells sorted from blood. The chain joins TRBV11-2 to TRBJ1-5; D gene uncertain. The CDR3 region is CASSFDINQPQHF. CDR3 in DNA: TGTGCCAGCAGCTTCGACATCAATCAGCCCCAGCATTTT.